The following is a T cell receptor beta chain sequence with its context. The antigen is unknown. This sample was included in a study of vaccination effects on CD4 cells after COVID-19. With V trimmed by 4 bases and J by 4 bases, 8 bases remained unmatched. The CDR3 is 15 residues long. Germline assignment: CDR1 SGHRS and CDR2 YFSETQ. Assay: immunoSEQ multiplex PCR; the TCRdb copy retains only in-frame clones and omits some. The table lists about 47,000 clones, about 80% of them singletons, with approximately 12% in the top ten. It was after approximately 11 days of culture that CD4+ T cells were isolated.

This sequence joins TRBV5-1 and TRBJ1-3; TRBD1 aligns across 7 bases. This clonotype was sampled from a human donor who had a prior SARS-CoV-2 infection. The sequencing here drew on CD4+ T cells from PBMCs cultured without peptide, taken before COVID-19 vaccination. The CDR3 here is CASSRDSGGGNTIYF. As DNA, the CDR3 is TGCGCCAGCAGCAGAGACTCAGGGGGAGGAAACACCATATATTTT.